This T cell receptor (beta chain) derives from a study of beta chain features in type 1 diabetes. The V gene's germline CDR1 is SEHNR and CDR2 FQNEAQ (reference sequence). The CDR3 is 17 residues long. Trimming took 4 bases from V and 2 from J; bases not matched to a gene: 7. The whole isolated RNA underwent reverse transcription, so sequencing captured expressed TCRB transcripts. Generated by immunoSEQ multiplex PCR, the TCRdb table keeps only in-frame clones and is missing some. Of approximately 200,000 clones in the sample, 9.6% are singletons; the top ten hold 0.03% to 0.04%. Sorting based on CD45RO/CCR7/CD25/CD127/CD95/CD27 separated CD4+ naive, central memory, regulatory and stem cell-like memory cells.

The receptor's source is a woman under 30 in good health. V is TRBV7-9 and J is TRBJ1-3; TRBD1 agrees at 11 bases. The source material was naive CD4+ T cells from blood. The CDR3 DNA reads as TGTGCCAGCAGCTCAGATCCGGGACAGGGGGCTGGAAACACCATATATTTT. Protein: CASSSDPGQGAGNTIYF.